Given below is one TCR beta chain in context. Its cognate antigen has yet to be identified. No much larger clonotype is one base removed from it; base qualities were not supplied. This sample was included in a study of blood T cell repertoires in COVID-19 (TCRdb year 2020). For the study in its entirety: The collaborator samples originated in the United States, Italy and Spain and spanned the acute and convalescent phases of COVID-19. Nearly every sample came with metadata listing a de-identified subject ID, COVID-19 status, age in years and sex. Deeply sampled blood TCRbeta repertoires from subjects exposed to, actively infected with, or recovered from COVID-19 were included in the dataset. A freely available public database, intended as a resource for researchers studying the immune response to SARS-CoV-2, is where the repertoires were released. Where available, HLA class I and class II types were obtained from metadata supplied by the sample provider rather than from assay-based typing. The samples were drawn from the first 160 participants of the ongoing ImmuneRACE study and from over a thousand subjects provided by 6 global collaborators. The prospective study material was composed of cDNA or gDNA derived from T cells, B-cell-depleted T cells, or PBMCs. Findings and caveats that apply to the study as a whole: The quantity of clinical and demographic metadata differed by source and by participant and was supplied without curation.

The CDR3, from cysteine to phenylalanine, totals 14 residues. Only the CDR3 part of the read is kept: 42 bases, read in frame from the first base. V loses 0 bases of germline sequence and J loses 2 bases, and the interval between the two ends is 8 bases. CDR1 and CDR2, looked up from the germline V gene, are MNHEY and SVGAGI. At one collaborating source in Seattle, patients were enrolled during active infection and were followed longitudinally through the course of disease. Whole blood was collected in K2EDTA tubes by collaborating institutions according to the institutions' own protocols. For TCRbeta analysis, collaborators shipped samples as frozen whole blood, isolated PBMCs, or DNA extracted from either of those sample types. TCRbeta CDR3 regions were amplified from genomic DNA by means of the immunoSEQ Assay, a bias-controlled multiplex PCR. In the paper's pipeline: The number of nucleated cells in each sample was estimated from the amplification of reference gene primers within the assay. Sequence reads were collapsed and filtered to measure the absolute abundance of every unique TCRbeta CDR3 rearrangement. For each sample, productive Simpson clonality was calculated as the square root of Simpson's diversity index over productive rearrangements. Not all clones reach the TCRdb copy of this immuneACCESS table, which keeps in-frame sequences only. Checked studies attribute under half of the gap to unresolved V genes and leave the rest unexplained. Clone size and V and J calls were adopted from that table, with D and trimming inferred from the DNA. Across this sample there are 200,000 to 250,000 clones, with about 80% seen only once. The ten largest clones add up to about 8.3% of the sample.

The source of this sequence is a woman of 80 years or more with COVID-19, enrolled during active disease. This chain joins TRBV6-5 to TRBJ2-7, and the D gene may be TRBD1, 5 bases matching. The specimen sequenced was peripheral blood. Here the CDR3 is given as CASSYSRQPYEQYF. The sequenced DNA is TGTGCCAGCAGTTACTCACGACAGCCCTACGAGCAGTACTTC.